These 17 T cell receptor beta chains share one sample of origin, sequenced in a study of siplizumab effects on memory and regulatory T cells. Sequencing was performed with immunoSEQ multiplex PCR; in TCRdb, only in-frame clones are kept and a portion is missing. This table has 100,000 or so clones, approximately 91% appearing once. Sequencing used non-Treg CD4+ T cells sorted from blood. The receptors derive from a human donor in good health.

This clone was seen just once. The chain uses TRBV7-3 and TRBJ2-2; 11 nucleotides agree with TRBD2. The V gene's germline CDR1 is SGHTA and CDR2 FQGTGA. V lost 4 bases, J lost 1 base, and 5 bases stayed unmatched. This CDR3 contains 17 residues. CDR3 in amino acids: CASSSPGTSGNTGELFF. CDR3 in DNA: TGTGCCAGCAGCTCACCCGGGACTAGCGGGAACACCGGGGAGCTGTTTTTT. Filled out from reference TRBV7-3 and TRBJ2-2, the complete variable domain reads GAGVSQTPSNKVTEKGKYVELRCDPISGHTALYWYRQSLGQGPEFLIYFQGTGAADDSGLPNDRFFAVRPEGSVSTLKIQRTERGDSAVYLCASSSPGTSGNTGELFFGEGSRLTVL.

The chain's CDR3 is CASSLRGLGEGTF. The CDR3 DNA is TGTGCCAGCAGCCTCCGGGGGTTGGGGGAAGGCACCTTC. J is TRBJ1-2 and V is TRBV7-2; possible D gene TRBD1, 5 bases. CDR1 is SGHTA and CDR2 is FQGNSA in the germline V gene. V gave up 5 bases and J gave up 13 bases, with 20 bases separating them. This CDR3 comprises 13 residues.

The chain employs TRBV21-1 and TRBJ1-2. TRBV21-1 is a recognized pseudogene. The CDR3 consists of 11 residues. CDR3 bases: TGTGCCAACTGGACGGGCTGTGGCTACACCTTC. Its translation: CANWTGCGYTF.

The rearrangement joins TRBV4-1 to TRBJ2-3; 7 bases line up with TRBD1. V was clipped by 3 bases and J by 4 bases; unmatched bases: 7. CDR3 length: 15 residues. Germline CDR1 and CDR2: MGHRA and YSYEKL. The CDR3 nucleotides read TGCGCCAGCAGCCATTCCTTAGGACAGGCAGATACGCAGTATTTT. Translation: CASSHSLGQADTQYF.

The rearrangement uses TRBV30 and TRBJ2-1, with 9 nucleotides matching TRBD2. Germline loops: CDR1 GTSNPN, CDR2 SVGIG (reference sequence). J lost 8 bases, V lost 3 bases, and 8 bases had no gene match. This CDR3 contains 14 residues. Here the CDR3 DNA reads TGTGCCTGGAGAATGGCGGGAGGGCCACATGAGCAGTTCTTC. Its translation is CAWRMAGGPHEQFF.

The V gene is TRBV6-1, the J gene TRBJ1-4; TRBD1 agrees at 9 bases. The CDR3 loop spans 14 amino acids. The ends lost 6 bases at V and 5 bases at J; junction bases unmatched: 4. Germline assignment: CDR1 MNHNS and CDR2 SASEGT. CDR3 residues: CASSLTGGNEKLFF. The CDR3 coding sequence is TGTGCCAGCAGCTTGACAGGGGGAAATGAAAAACTGTTTTTT.

This clone was detected once. The gene calls are TRBV4-1 and TRBJ2-4; TRBD2 matches 9 bases. Per germline, CDR1 MGHRA and CDR2 YSYEKL. This CDR3 is built from 18 residues. Trimming at V came to 2 bases and at J to 3 bases, leaving 11 bases not matched to a gene. The CDR3 loop reads CASSQTGREGLGKNIQYF. DNA of the CDR3: TGCGCCAGCAGCCAAACTGGGCGGGAGGGCCTTGGCAAAAACATTCAGTACTTC.

The V and J genes are TRBV5-1 and TRBJ2-6, with 9 nucleotides matching TRBD1. The germline CDR1 and CDR2 sequences are SGHRS and YFSETQ. CDR3 size: 17 residues. V dropped 4 bases and J dropped 0; count of bases not matched to a gene: 5. CDR3 protein: CASSRTGAPSGANVLTF. The CDR3 DNA follows: TGCGCCAGCAGCCGGACAGGGGCCCCCTCTGGGGCCAACGTCCTGACTTTC.

The chain has TRBV10-1 and TRBJ2-7; 12 bases are shared with TRBD1. This CDR3 is built from 15 residues. CDR1 is WNHNN and CDR2 is SYGVQD in the germline V gene (reference sequence). V was clipped by 6 bases and J by 5 bases; unmatched bases: 8. The CDR3 protein is CASSPHGTGGDEQYF. CDR3 nucleotides: TGCGCCAGCAGCCCCCATGGGACAGGGGGCGACGAGCAGTACTTC.

In DNA form, the CDR3 reads TGTGCCTGGAGTGTACCGTTTGTCGTAGACACAGATACGCAGTATTTT. Encoded protein: CAWSVPFVVDTDTQYF. The chain recombines TRBV30 with TRBJ2-3; D call uncertain. The CDR3 has 16 amino acids. The germline V and J ends were trimmed by 0 bases and 2 bases, with 15 bases remaining between them. Germline values: CDR1 GTSNPN, CDR2 SVGIG (reference sequence).

CDR3 protein: CASSLGGMNTEAFF. CDR3 bases: TGTGCCAGCAGTTTGGGGGGAATGAACACTGAAGCTTTCTTT. J is TRBJ1-1 and V is TRBV28, with D possibly TRBD1 on 5 matching bases. The germline gives CDR1 MDHEN, CDR2 SYDVKM. V lost 3 bases and J 0 bases, leaving 8 bases between the germline ends. CDR3 length: 14 amino acids. Full variable domain (remainder filled in from reference TRBV28 and TRBJ1-1): DVKVTQSSRYLVKRTGEKVFLECVQDMDHENMFWYRQDPGLGLRLIYFSYDVKMKEKGDIPEGYSVSREKKERFSLILESASTNQTSMYLCASSLGGMNTEAFFGQGTRLTVV.

The genes are TRBV28 and TRBJ2-6, with D maybe TRBD2 (6 bases). CDR1 and CDR2 (germline): MDHEN, SYDVKM. The CDR3 covers 14 residues. Deletions cut 10 bases from V and 2 bases from J, with 12 bases between. The DNA of the CDR3 is TGTGCCACCTTCGGGGGTACTGGGGCCAACGTCCTGACTTTC. It specifies CATFGGTGANVLTF.

V usage is TRBV5-4 and J usage is TRBJ2-1, with 8 bases matching TRBD2. Unmatched junction bases numbered 13, after V lost 4 bases and J lost 7 bases. The CDR3 extends over 16 amino acids. Germline-derived CDR1 and CDR2 are SGHNT and YYREEE (reference sequence). CDR3 amino acids: CASSQSWSGSSNEQFF. CDR3 nucleotide sequence: TGTGCCAGCAGCCAAAGTTGGAGCGGGAGCTCTAATGAGCAGTTCTTC.

The chain carries TRBV11-2 and TRBJ2-5, with 7 bases matching TRBD2. The CDR3 extends over 15 amino acids. With 3 bases clipped from V and 1 base from J, the junction kept 5 bases outside the gene matches. Germline V gene lookup returns CDR1 SGHAT and CDR2 FQNNGV. The CDR3 region is CASSFGGRVQETQYF. The CDR3 bases are TGTGCCAGCAGCTTTGGGGGGAGGGTCCAAGAGACCCAGTACTTC.

V is TRBV29-1 and J is TRBJ2-3; no clear D gene. There are 15 residues in the CDR3. Germline V gene lookup returns CDR1 SQVTM and CDR2 ANQGSEA. The V end was cut by 6 bases, the J end by 0 bases, with 16 bases between. The CDR3 region is CSVRAGARSTDTQYF. CDR3 sequence (DNA): TGCAGCGTCCGCGCTGGCGCCCGAAGCACAGATACGCAGTATTTT.

The CDR3 spells CASSSGGSNQPQHF. CDR3 bases: TGTGCCAGCTCCTCAGGGGGGAGCAATCAGCCCCAGCATTTT. The J gene is TRBJ1-5, the V gene TRBV18; TRBD1 agrees at 7 bases. V was clipped by 6 bases and J by 1 base; unmatched bases: 3. Per the germline V gene, CDR1 is KGHSH and CDR2 is LQKENI. This CDR3 is built from 14 residues.

This chain connects TRBV7-2 to TRBJ2-7; 7 bases map to TRBD1. This CDR3 has 13 amino acids. CDR1 and CDR2 from the germline V gene are SGHTA and FQGNSA. After removal of 5 bases from V and 6 bases from J, the junction contained 7 bases not matched to a gene. CDR3 bases: TGTGCCAGCAGCCAAAACTCAGGGGGCGAGCAGTACTTC. Protein sequence: CASSQNSGGEQYF.